Listed here are 29 T cell receptor beta chains from one sample, sequenced in a study of spatial heterogeneity in lung cancer (dated by TCRdb to between 2017 and 2020). Library preparation was by 5' RACE. Sequenced using a NextSeq 500. TCRdb reprocessing: public reads trimmed at Q25 with fastp, clones called with MiXCR, in-frame beta chains kept. One record per CDR3 amino acid sequence lists the most common genes and DNA. The sample has over 50,000 distinct CDR3 sequences on record, roughly 6.6% of them singletons. The ten largest clones add up to 14% to 15% of the sample. In the paper's terms, the time point label means: sample taken at primary tumor resection. The material sequenced was PBMCs, taken at surgery. These receptor sequences come from a female donor with early-stage non-small cell lung cancer.

This clonotype was counted ten times or more. The gene calls are TRBV4-2 and TRBJ1-2; 7 nucleotides agree with TRBD1. Losses at the gene ends were 6 bases for V and 3 bases for J; bases not matched to a gene: 10. The CDR3 length is 15 residues. Germline CDR1 and CDR2: LGHNA and YNFKEQ. The CDR3: CASRIEEGADYGYTF. The DNA for the CDR3 is TGTGCCAGCAGGATTGAAGAGGGGGCTGACTATGGCTACACCTTC.

This clonotype was recorded many times. This rearrangement joins TRBV6-1 to TRBJ1-2; tentative D call: TRBD1 (6 bases). The germline CDR1 and CDR2 sequences are MNHNS and SASEGT. V gave up 2 bases and J gave up 3 bases, with 16 bases separating them. CDR3 length: 16 residues. CDR3 nucleotides: TGTGCCAGCAGTGAATTCCGACAGACAGGCGACTATGGCTACACCTTC. Translating it yields CASSEFRQTGDYGYTF.

The chain joins TRBV28 to TRBJ2-2, with 9 bases identical to TRBD1. The CDR3 is 17 amino acids. The germline V gene encodes CDR1 MDHEN and CDR2 SYDVKM. V lost 1 base to trimming and J lost 6 bases; unmatched junction nucleotides: 9. CDR3 nucleotides: TGTGCCAGCAGTTTATACTCCGACTACAGGGGGCCCGGGGAGCTGTTTTTT. Protein sequence: CASSLYSDYRGPGELFF.

This clonotype occurred a few times. J is TRBJ2-2 and V is TRBV19; D not certain. This CDR3 is built from 14 residues. Trimming stripped 7 bases from V and 0 bases from J, with 9 bases between. Germline CDR1 reads LNHDA; CDR2 reads SQIVND (reference sequence). The DNA of the CDR3 is TGTGCCAGTAAAACGGCATCGAACACCGGGGAGCTGTTTTTT. Its translation is CASKTASNTGELFF.

This clonotype was seen more than once but under ten times. This chain links TRBV27 with TRBJ1-2; D is ambiguous. V was cut by 2 bases and J by 1 base, with 8 bases left in between. Germline CDR1 reads MNHEY; CDR2 reads SMNVEV (reference sequence). CDR3 length: 14 residues. This CDR3 reads CASSLRGFNYGYTF. As DNA, the CDR3 is TGTGCCAGCAGTTTACGGGGTTTTAACTATGGCTACACCTTC.

This clonotype appeared many times. The chain links TRBV12-3 or TRBV12-4 to TRBJ2-5; D gene unclear. The CDR3 sequence is 13 residues long. V was shortened by 8 bases and J by 3 bases, with 13 bases between the two germline ends. The CDR3 spells CASAYSLKETQYF. As DNA, the CDR3 is TGTGCCAGCGCGTACTCACTGAAAGAGACCCAGTACTTC.

This clonotype was seen at least ten times. The V gene is TRBV24-1, the J gene TRBJ1-1, with 12 nucleotides matching TRBD1. Germline V lookup: CDR1 KGHDR, CDR2 SFDVKD. The CDR3 extends over 17 amino acids. J was trimmed by 2 bases and V by 5 bases; bases with no gene match: 8. CDR3 amino acids: CATSVTGTGGRNTEAFF. The CDR3 region has the DNA TGTGCCACCAGTGTCACCGGGACAGGGGGCCGAAACACTGAAGCTTTCTTT.

The V and J genes are TRBV28 and TRBJ1-1; perhaps TRBD1 as D (6 bases). This CDR3 region has 12 residues. V lost 11 bases to trimming and J lost 1 base, with 11 bases between them. Germline V gene data show CDR1 as MDHEN and CDR2 as SYDVKM. The CDR3 sequence is CALQGPNTEAFF. The CDR3, as DNA: TGTGCCTTACAGGGCCCGAACACTGAAGCTTTCTTT. The full variable domain, with the rest looked up from reference TRBV28 and TRBJ1-1, is DVKVTQSSRYLVKRTGEKVFLECVQDMDHENMFWYRQDPGLGLRLIYFSYDVKMKEKGDIPEGYSVSREKKERFSLILESASTNQTSMYLCALQGPNTEAFFGQGTRLTVV.

This clonotype was observed at least ten times. The rearrangement joins TRBV7-2 to TRBJ1-4; 7 bases line up with TRBD1. The length of the CDR3 is 16 residues. Germline V gives CDR1 SGHTA, CDR2 FQGNSA. The trim removed 5 bases at V and 5 bases at J, leaving 11 bases unmatched. This chain's CDR3 is CASSPPSTGLNEKLFF. In nucleotides, the CDR3 is TGTGCCAGCAGCCCCCCTTCGACAGGGCTAAATGAAAAACTGTTTTTT.

The sample holds many counts of this clonotype. The chain links TRBV7-9 to TRBJ2-7, with no clear D. CDR3 size: 15 residues. CDR1 and CDR2 from the germline V gene are SEHNR and FQNEAQ (reference sequence). V dropped 5 bases and J dropped 5 bases, with 19 bases sitting between them. This chain's CDR3 is CASSRGPTRGNEQYF. CDR3 nucleotide sequence: TGTGCCAGCAGCCGTGGACCCACGAGAGGTAACGAGCAGTACTTC.

V is TRBV21-1 and J is TRBJ1-1. TRBV21-1 is flagged as a pseudogene. CDR3 length equals 14 residues. The CDR3: CATLTGGGDTEAFF. The DNA of the CDR3 is TGTGCCACCCTCACGGGCGGGGGGGACACTGAAGCTTTCTTT.

This clonotype was detected ten times or more. V and J are TRBV20-1 and TRBJ1-6; tentative D call: TRBD1 (6 bases). Trimming took off 6 bases at V and 13 bases at J, with 13 bases between the two ends. The CDR3 has 11 amino acids. Germline loops: CDR1 DFQATT, CDR2 SNEGSKA (reference sequence). CDR3 DNA: TGCAGTGCGAAAGGGGGGACCCCCCTCCACTTT. Protein: CSAKGGTPLHF.

This clonotype occurred a few times. The chain has TRBV6-5 and TRBJ2-7; the D gene is possibly TRBD1 (6 bases). Germline CDR1 is MNHEY and CDR2 is SVGAGI. V shed 8 bases and J shed 3 bases, with 26 bases lying between them. The CDR3 is made up of 17 amino acids. The CDR3 here is CASFPSSTAGDFYEQYV. The CDR3 nucleotides are TGTGCCAGCTTCCCGAGTTCCACGGCAGGGGATTTCTACGAGCAGTACGTC.

This clonotype has a count of ten or more. The chain joins TRBV3-1 to TRBJ2-7; TRBD2 is a possible D gene (5 bases). This CDR3 is built from 19 residues. Germline loops: CDR1 LGHDT, CDR2 YNNKEL (reference sequence). V was clipped by 4 bases and J by 0 bases, with 25 bases between them. CDR3: CASSPLGSRGLALSYEQYF. In DNA, the CDR3 is TGTGCCAGCAGCCCGTTAGGGAGTAGAGGCCTAGCTCTCTCCTACGAGCAGTACTTC.

DNA for the CDR3: TGTGCCAGCTCACCACGGGCAGGTGAAAAACTGTTTTTT. It yields the protein CASSPRAGEKLFF. The chain couples TRBV18 to TRBJ1-4; D call uncertain. The CDR3 has 13 residues. Germline CDR1 is KGHSH and CDR2 is LQKENI. V lost 1 base and J lost 7, with 7 bases in between.

This clonotype has at least ten counts. The rearrangement joins TRBV18 to TRBJ1-1; D is perhaps TRBD1 (5 bases). V shed 6 bases and J shed 4 bases, with 9 bases lying between them. The CDR3 loop spans 12 amino acids. The germline CDR1 and CDR2 sequences are KGHSH and LQKENI. This CDR3 is CASSRGSTEAFF. The DNA for the CDR3 is TGTGCCAGCTCCCGGGGGAGCACTGAAGCTTTCTTT.

In its sample, this clonotype was seen many times. The genes are TRBV24-1 and TRBJ1-1; D is unresolved. The length of the CDR3 is 13 residues. V was shortened by 3 bases and J by 1 base, with 5 bases between the two germline ends. CDR1 KGHDR and CDR2 SFDVKD come from the germline V gene. CDR3 in amino acids: CATSDDTNTEAFF. The CDR3 nucleotides are TGTGCCACCAGTGATGATACGAACACTGAAGCTTTCTTT.

At least ten counts were recorded for this clonotype. The chain has TRBV28 and TRBJ2-7; D perhaps matches TRBD1 (6 bases). The germline CDR1 and CDR2 sequences are MDHEN and SYDVKM. Between the trimmed V and J ends, which lost 2 bases and 2 bases, there was a span of 13 bases. The CDR3 totals 15 residues. The CDR3 DNA is TGTGCCAGCAGTTTAGGGGGCACCCTACCCTACGAGCAGTACTTC. It yields the protein CASSLGGTLPYEQYF.

This clonotype came up many times. The chain carries TRBV7-2 and TRBJ1-1, with D uncertain. The CDR3 is made up of 16 amino acids. Germline V CDR1 and CDR2: SGHTA, FQGNSA. Trimming pared 0 bases from V and 5 bases from J, leaving 16 bases between. The CDR3: CASSLAEIGSGTEAFF. Here the CDR3 DNA reads TGTGCCAGCAGCTTAGCGGAGATAGGGTCAGGAACTGAAGCTTTCTTT.

This clonotype has more than one count but fewer than ten. The chain uses TRBV29-1 and TRBJ1-1; D not certain. The CDR3 loop spans 11 amino acids. Germline V gene data show CDR1 as SQVTM and CDR2 as ANQGSEA. Trimming stripped 1 base from V and 6 bases from J, with 6 bases between. For the CDR3, the DNA is TGCAGCGTTGAAGTGGGATCTGAAGCTTTCTTT. Translated: CSVEVGSEAFF.

The rearrangement uses TRBV15 and TRBJ1-2; D is ambiguous. The length of the CDR3 is 14 residues. Trimming cost V 1 base and J 4 bases, with 10 bases left between them. Per germline, CDR1 LNHNV and CDR2 YYDKDF (reference sequence). The CDR3 sequence: CATSRADTFYGYTF. The CDR3 region has the DNA TGTGCCACCAGCAGAGCAGACACCTTCTATGGCTACACCTTC.

This clonotype was counted between two and nine times. The J gene is TRBJ1-2, the V gene TRBV7-9; D gene uncertain. The CDR3 consists of 15 residues. V was trimmed by 1 base and J by 2 bases, leaving 11 bases between them. Germline V gene sequence: CDR1 SEHNR, CDR2 FQNEAQ (reference sequence). This chain's CDR3 is CASSLVGAGNYGYTF. The CDR3, as DNA: TGTGCCAGCAGCTTAGTCGGCGCGGGAAACTATGGCTACACCTTC.

V gene TRBV10-3 combines with J gene TRBJ2-2, with 7 bases fitting TRBD1. The CDR3 totals 16 residues. CDR1 is ENHRY and CDR2 is SYGVKD in the germline V gene. Unmatched junction bases numbered 3, after V lost 0 bases and J lost 2 bases. This CDR3 reads CAISESSGGNTGELFF. The CDR3 region has the DNA TGTGCCATCAGTGAGTCGTCAGGGGGTAACACCGGGGAGCTGTTTTTT.

This clonotype showed up just a few times. The J gene is TRBJ1-1, the V gene TRBV28; the D gene is possibly TRBD1 (6 bases). The ends were cut back, 5 bases at V and 9 bases at J, with 22 bases in the middle. This CDR3 region has 15 residues. Germline CDR1 reads MDHEN; CDR2 reads SYDVKM. CDR3 sequence: CASSPPGGALRKAFF. In nucleotides, the CDR3 is TGTGCCAGCAGTCCTCCTGGGGGGGCGCTGCGGAAAGCTTTCTTT.

There are many counts of this clonotype. This chain joins TRBV12-3 or TRBV12-4 and TRBJ2-7; the D gene could be TRBD1 or TRBD2 (5 bases each). Trimming pared 5 bases from V and 6 bases from J, leaving 17 bases between. CDR3 length: 14 amino acids. CDR3 in amino acids: CASSPPGFGAEQYF. The DNA of the CDR3 is TGTGCCAGCAGTCCCCCCGGGTTCGGGGCCGAGCAGTACTTC.

This clonotype came up many times. The chain uses TRBV2 and TRBJ2-6; D not resolved. Germline V gene data show CDR1 as SNHLY and CDR2 as FYNNEI. V was trimmed by 4 bases and J by 2 bases, leaving 3 bases between them. This CDR3 has 13 amino acids. This CDR3 is CASSVTGANVLTF. The CDR3 bases are TGTGCCAGCAGTGTAACTGGGGCCAACGTCCTGACTTTC.

The chain couples TRBV5-1 to TRBJ1-1, with D unresolved. CDR3 size: 16 residues. Germline V CDR1 and CDR2: SGHRS, YFSETQ. V shed 0 bases and J shed 0 bases, with 12 bases lying between them. CDR3 sequence: CASSLAPGGMNTEAFF. Here the CDR3 DNA reads TGCGCCAGCAGCTTGGCCCCTGGAGGGATGAACACTGAAGCTTTCTTT.

In the case of this clonotype: With a much larger clone just one base away, this may be a read error. V usage is TRBV5-1 and J usage is TRBJ1-1; no definite D call. This CDR3 comprises 13 residues. CDR1 is SGHRS and CDR2 is YFSETQ in the germline V gene. Trimming removed 0 bases at V and 4 bases at J, with 7 bases between. As DNA, the CDR3 is TGCGCCAGCAGCTTGGGCCGGACCACTGAAGCTTTCTTT. This codes for CASSLGRTTEAFF.

The V call is TRBV7-9, the J call TRBJ2-7, with 9 bases matching TRBD1. Losses at the gene ends were 5 bases for V and 7 bases for J; bases not matched to a gene: 3. The germline CDR1 and CDR2 sequences are SEHNR and FQNEAQ (reference sequence). This CDR3 is built from 12 residues. CDR3 loop: CASSRDRGEQYV. The CDR3 DNA reads as TGTGCCAGCAGCCGCGACAGGGGGGAGCAGTACGTC.